A selection of T cell receptor beta chains follows, all from one sample in a study of T cell repertoires in cytomegalovirus infection. TCRdb redid the calling of the reads with MiXCR, one entry per CDR3 protein. The sample holds approximately 74,000 distinct CDR3 sequences; roughly 40% are singletons and the top ten take just over 90%. These receptors are not linked to any known antigen. The sample was CD8+ T cells from cultured PBMCs, taken from culture after CMV antigen stimulation. These receptors originate from a human donor in good health (CMV status not recorded). Some clones in this sample may be carry-over from other donors' samples. The CDR3 runs from the conserved cysteine through the conserved F or W. Each record gives: J gene, CDR3 length, V gene, CDR3 protein.

J: TRBJ1-1
length: 13
V: TRBV4-1
CDR3: CASSQVVEREAFF

J: TRBJ2-3
length: 15
V: TRBV7-6
CDR3: CASSPRQGGTDTQYF

J: TRBJ2-4
length: 14
V: TRBV7-2
CDR3: CASSWQTGINIQYF

J: TRBJ2-7
length: 16
V: TRBV27
CDR3: CASSFDVQSQNSEQYF

J: TRBJ2-1
length: 15
V: TRBV12-5
CDR3: CASGLYGGARNEQFF

J: TRBJ2-7
length: 13
V: TRBV27
CDR3: CASSLGPGNEQYF

J: TRBJ2-3
length: 12
V: TRBV10-3
CDR3: CAISDRTDTQYF

J: TRBJ2-5
length: 17
V: TRBV6-2/TRBV6-3
CDR3: CASSLYPFGQGEETQYF

J: TRBJ1-1
length: 12
V: TRBV27
CDR3: CASSFQGNEAFF

J: TRBJ2-5
length: 16
V: TRBV6-1
CDR3: CASRRLAGVYQETQYF

J: TRBJ2-7
length: 15
V: TRBV6-5
CDR3: CASSYIRTGYYEQYF

J: TRBJ2-3
length: 15
V: TRBV7-2
CDR3: CASSSGQGVPDTQYF

J: TRBJ2-5
length: 18
V: TRBV7-2
CDR3: CASSQGGPYLLGEETQYF

J: TRBJ2-3
length: 14
V: TRBV2
CDR3: CASSEPDSTDTQYF

J: TRBJ2-1
length: 11
V: TRBV6-1
CDR3: CATPKKDEQFF

J: TRBJ2-1
length: 11
V: TRBV20-1
CDR3: CSGAPDNEQFF

J: TRBJ2-1
length: 12
V: TRBV27
CDR3: CASSPQGGEQFF

J: TRBJ1-2
length: 16
V: TRBV7-9
CDR3: CASSSGQGAHRNGYTF

J: TRBJ1-2
length: 17
V: TRBV27
CDR3: CASSLWAPQGANYGYTF

J: TRBJ2-1
length: 14
V: TRBV12-5
CDR3: CASGPGQGWNEQFF

J: TRBJ2-5
length: 16
V: TRBV7-2
CDR3: CASSSQLAGGQETQYF

J: TRBJ2-2
length: 14
V: TRBV7-2
CDR3: CASSWTLNTGELFF

J: TRBJ2-7
length: 14
V: TRBV6-2/TRBV6-3
CDR3: CASSYSDSWGEQYF

J: TRBJ2-3
length: 13
V: TRBV19
CDR3: CASSVISGDTQYF

J: TRBJ2-5
length: 14
V: TRBV11-2
CDR3: CASSRPGTWETQYF

J: TRBJ2-5
length: 14
V: TRBV3-1
CDR3: CASSQERIQETQYF

J: TRBJ2-5
length: 13
V: TRBV7-6
CDR3: CASSLKGKETQYF